This passage covers 23 T cell receptor beta chains from one sample sequenced in a study of blood T cell repertoires in COVID-19. Some clones are missing from TCRdb's copy, which holds only in-frame ones; the method was immunoSEQ multiplex PCR. The sample has about 190,000 clones, 80% to 90% seen once. The sample consisted of peripheral blood. The source of these receptors is a woman aged 65 to 85 with COVID-19, enrolled during active disease.

This clone appeared a single time. The chain couples TRBV5-1 to TRBJ1-1, with D uncertain. The CDR3 runs 12 residues. The germline gives CDR1 SGHRS, CDR2 YFSETQ. Trimming took off 2 bases at V and 4 bases at J, with 6 bases between the two ends. DNA for the CDR3: TGCGCCAGCAGCTTTGGACTCACTGAAGCTTTCTTT. Translating it yields CASSFGLTEAFF.

The chain recombines TRBV4-1 with TRBJ2-1, with D possibly being TRBD2 (6 bases). Trimming cost V 4 bases and J 2 bases, with 18 bases left between them. The CDR3 runs to 17 residues. Per the germline V gene, CDR1 is MGHRA and CDR2 is YSYEKL. The CDR3 spells CASSLSEAGGTYNEQFF. The DNA for the CDR3 is TGCGCCAGCAGCCTTAGCGAAGCGGGTGGTACCTACAATGAGCAGTTCTTC.

The chain combines TRBV11-2 with TRBJ2-7, with TRBD1 identical over 10 bases. V lost 1 base, J lost 5 bases, and 8 bases stayed unmatched. The CDR3 is 16 residues long. Germline lookup yields CDR1 SGHAT and CDR2 FQNNGV. CDR3 nucleotide sequence: TGTGCCAGCAGCTTAGCGACAGGGGGCGGCTCACACGAGCAGTACTTC. Translation gives CASSLATGGGSHEQYF.

In DNA, the CDR3 is TGTGCCAGCAGTTCCTGGACTAGCGGGAGCTCCGGGGAGCTGTTTTTT. Its protein is CASSSWTSGSSGELFF. This rearrangement joins TRBV6-5 to TRBJ2-2; 13 bases line up with TRBD2. The CDR3 is 16 residues long. Trimming removed 4 bases from V and 6 bases from J; junction bases left unmatched: 5. Germline CDR1 reads MNHEY; CDR2 reads SVGAGI.

The chain couples TRBV2 to TRBJ1-1; D is unclear. The V gene lost 7 bases and the J gene lost 0 bases, with 3 bases spanning the gap. Germline V gene lookup returns CDR1 SNHLY and CDR2 FYNNEI. The CDR3 runs to 11 residues. The CDR3 sequence is CASTMNTEAFF. The CDR3 DNA reads as TGTGCCAGCACTATGAACACTGAAGCTTTCTTT.

This rearrangement joins TRBV18 to TRBJ1-1; no definite D call. The germline V gene encodes CDR1 KGHSH and CDR2 LQKENI. This CDR3 is built from 13 residues. The V and J ends lost 1 base and 0 bases respectively, with 3 bases between them. CDR3 coding DNA: TGTGCCAGCTCACCACTCGTGAACACTGAAGCTTTCTTT. This gives the protein CASSPLVNTEAFF.

This chain joins TRBV5-1 and TRBJ2-2, with a tentative D call TRBD2 (6 bases). CDR1 is SGHRS, CDR2 YFSETQ, per germline. V lost 4 bases and J 6 bases, leaving 16 bases between the germline ends. This CDR3 comprises 15 residues. The CDR3 bases are TGCGCCAGCAGCGAAACGGGAGACCCTGCCGGGGAGCTGTTTTTT. Translation gives CASSETGDPAGELFF.

The sample holds a few counts of this clone. Here the CDR3 DNA reads TGTGCCAGCAGCCAAGTATCGGGAAACGACTATGGCTACACCTTC. Protein sequence: CASSQVSGNDYGYTF. The genes are TRBV4-2 and TRBJ1-2; D gene uncertain. Trimming took 1 base from V and 3 from J, leaving 12 bases between them. The CDR3 loop spans 15 amino acids. Germline CDR1 and CDR2: LGHNA and YNFKEQ.

V and J are TRBV18 and TRBJ1-1; D call uncertain. V lost 9 bases, J lost 3 bases, and 8 bases lay in between. CDR3 size: 11 residues. CDR1 is KGHSH and CDR2 is LQKENI in the germline V gene. CDR3 in DNA: TGTGCCAGTCTCACGGACACTGAAGCTTTCTTT. Translation gives CASLTDTEAFF.

The genes are TRBV4-1 and TRBJ2-2; a possible D gene is TRBD2 (5 bases). The CDR3 covers 18 residues. Between the trimmed V and J ends, which lost 4 bases and 3 bases, there was a span of 21 bases. CDR1 MGHRA and CDR2 YSYEKL come from the germline V gene. This chain's CDR3 is CASSRKLEVRGDTGELFF. The CDR3 DNA reads as TGCGCCAGCAGCCGGAAGTTGGAGGTCCGTGGGGACACCGGGGAGCTGTTTTTT.

V gene TRBV2 combines with J gene TRBJ1-3; D might be TRBD1 (5 bases). CDR1 and CDR2 (germline): SNHLY, FYNNEI. This CDR3 has 13 residues. Trimming shortened V by 7 bases and J by 2 bases, and 9 bases separated the two germline ends. The CDR3 nucleotides are TGTGCCAGCATAAGGACAACTGGAAACACCATATATTTT. It codes for CASIRTTGNTIYF.

The V call is TRBV6-2 or TRBV6-3, the J call TRBJ2-2; a possible D gene is TRBD1 (6 bases). Germline values: CDR1 MNHEY, CDR2 SVGEGT. The CDR3 contains 13 residues. Deletions cut 6 bases from V and 3 bases from J, with 8 bases between. This CDR3 reads CASSTGYTGELFF. Here the CDR3 DNA reads TGTGCCAGCAGCACAGGGTACACCGGGGAGCTGTTTTTT.

The rearrangement uses TRBV30 and TRBJ1-1, with 9 positions matching TRBD1. Trimming removed 3 bases from V and 10 bases from J; junction bases left unmatched: 15. CDR1 GTSNPN and CDR2 SVGIG come from the germline V gene (reference sequence). This CDR3 comprises 15 residues. DNA of the CDR3: TGTGCCTGGAGCATCAAGGGACAGGGAGATAAGGGAGCTTTCTTT. Amino acids: CAWSIKGQGDKGAFF. The whole variable domain, remainder taken from reference TRBV30 and TRBJ1-1, is SQTIHQWPATLVQPVGSPLSLECTVEGTSNPNLYWYRQAAGRGLQLLFYSVGIGQISSEVPQNLSASRPQDRQFILSSKKLLLSDSGFYLCAWSIKGQGDKGAFFGQGTRLTVV.

V usage is TRBV28 and J usage is TRBJ2-7; TRBD1 matches at 7 bases. The germline V gene has CDR1 MDHEN and CDR2 SYDVKM. This CDR3 contains 14 residues. J gave up 4 bases and V 5 bases, and 8 bases lay outside the gene matches. The CDR3 DNA reads as TGTGCCAGCAGTCTCGGACAGGCGGATTACGAGCAGTACTTC. Its protein is CASSLGQADYEQYF.

The chain employs TRBV2 and TRBJ1-5; 8 nucleotides agree with TRBD1. The V segment lost 4 bases and the J segment 6 bases; nucleotides outside the gene matches: 8. The V gene's germline CDR1 is SNHLY and CDR2 FYNNEI. CDR3 length: 15 amino acids. The CDR3 DNA follows: TGTGCCAGCAGTGCGAGGACAGGGCACAGTCAGCCCCAGCATTTT. Residues: CASSARTGHSQPQHF.

The chain combines TRBV20-1 with TRBJ2-7; TRBD2 agrees at 10 bases. The germline CDR1 and CDR2 sequences are DFQATT and SNEGSKA (reference sequence). The CDR3 has 15 amino acids. V was pared by 3 bases and J by 4 bases, with 9 bases of the junction left unmatched. As DNA, the CDR3 is TGCAGTGCTAGTGGGGCTAGCGGGAGAGTATACGAGCAGTACTTC. It specifies CSASGASGRVYEQYF.

The J gene is TRBJ1-6, the V gene TRBV30; D remains ambiguous. The CDR3 has 16 amino acids. V lost 4 bases to trimming and J lost 7 bases, with 20 bases between them. CDR1 is GTSNPN, CDR2 SVGIG, per germline (reference sequence). CDR3 protein: CAWTLFGQARNSPLHF. The CDR3 DNA follows: TGTGCCTGGACCCTGTTTGGGCAGGCCAGGAATTCACCCCTCCACTTT. The full variable domain, its missing parts supplied by reference TRBV30 and TRBJ1-6, is SQTIHQWPATLVQPVGSPLSLECTVEGTSNPNLYWYRQAAGRGLQLLFYSVGIGQISSEVPQNLSASRPQDRQFILSSKKLLLSDSGFYLCAWTLFGQARNSPLHFGNGTRLTVT.

This sequence joins TRBV19 and TRBJ2-2, with TRBD1 as a possible D gene (6 bases). With 5 bases removed from V and 3 bases from J, the gap between germline ends came to 13 bases. CDR3 length: 15 amino acids. CDR1 is LNHDA, CDR2 SQIVND, per germline (reference sequence). For the CDR3, the DNA is TGTGCCAGTAGTCCTGGACAGTTGGACACCGGGGAGCTGTTTTTT. This encodes CASSPGQLDTGELFF.

The gene calls are TRBV28 and TRBJ2-5, with D perhaps matching TRBD1 (5 bases). V was clipped by 5 bases and J by 4 bases, with 14 bases between them. CDR1 is MDHEN and CDR2 is SYDVKM in the germline V gene. The length of the CDR3 is 14 residues. CDR3 residues: CASSPRQGAETQYF. For the CDR3, the DNA is TGTGCCAGCAGTCCCCGCCAAGGGGCAGAGACCCAGTACTTC. Variable domain in full (rest from reference TRBV28 and TRBJ2-5): DVKVTQSSRYLVKRTGEKVFLECVQDMDHENMFWYRQDPGLGLRLIYFSYDVKMKEKGDIPEGYSVSREKKERFSLILESASTNQTSMYLCASSPRQGAETQYFGPGTRLLVL.

This chain uses TRBV9 with TRBJ1-1; D call uncertain. The germline gives CDR1 SGDLS, CDR2 YYNGEE. The CDR3 is 14 residues long. Trimming pared 0 bases from V and 1 base from J, leaving 7 bases between. The CDR3 reads CASSVVQENTEAFF. Here the CDR3 DNA reads TGTGCCAGCAGCGTAGTACAAGAGAACACTGAAGCTTTCTTT.

The chain has TRBV10-2 and TRBJ2-1; 12 nucleotides align to TRBD2. The germline V gene encodes CDR1 WSHSY and CDR2 SAAADI. V lost 9 bases to trimming and J lost 5 bases; unmatched junction nucleotides: 2. The CDR3 contains 13 residues. CDR3 sequence reads: CASRLAGDNEQFF. In DNA, the CDR3 is TGCGCCAGTCGACTAGCGGGAGACAATGAGCAGTTCTTC.

This rearrangement joins TRBV11-3 to TRBJ2-1; maybe TRBD2 (5 bases). V was trimmed by 3 bases and J by 5 bases, leaving 14 bases between them. This CDR3 has 15 residues. Germline assignment: CDR1 SGHNT and CDR2 YENEEA. CDR3 loop: CASSFTRTANNEQFF. The CDR3 DNA reads as TGTGCCAGCAGCTTTACCCGGACTGCGAACAATGAGCAGTTCTTC.

The chain carries TRBV5-1 and TRBJ1-1; no firm D call. The ends were cut back, 2 bases at V and 5 bases at J, with 10 bases in the middle. Germline values: CDR1 SGHRS, CDR2 YFSETQ. The CDR3 runs to 13 residues. The CDR3: CASSFAGRTEAFF. The CDR3, as DNA: TGCGCCAGCAGCTTTGCGGGGAGAACTGAAGCTTTCTTT.